The 8 T cell receptor beta chains listed next were all sequenced from one sample in a study of CXCR3-negative and CXCR3-positive naive CD8 T cells. All TRB cDNA libraries came from 5' RACE performed with UMI labels. TCRdb reanalyzed the 5' RACE reads, giving one entry per CDR3 protein sequence and no DNA. The sample features about 57,000 distinct CDR3 sequences, with about a quarter in its top ten. Sequenced input: memory CD8+ T cells from blood. Every receptor here comes from a human donor in good health. Some clones in this sample may be carry-over from other donors' samples.

This chain connects TRBV20-1 to TRBJ2-7; the D call of TRBD1 rests on TCRdb alone, since no DNA is present to check it. The CDR3 consists of 15 residues. Germline V gives CDR1 DFQATT, CDR2 SNEGSKA (reference sequence). CDR3 amino acids: CSARDLGTEYGEQYF.

CDR3: CASRTSGGSEQFF. The genes are TRBV5-1 and TRBJ2-1; the TCRdb call, TRBD2, lacks DNA for checking. The germline V gene encodes CDR1 SGHRS and CDR2 YFSETQ. The CDR3 loop spans 13 amino acids.

The chain joins TRBV7-2 to TRBJ2-3; TCRdb's assignment of TRBD1 cannot be checked, as there is no DNA. The CDR3 loop spans 12 amino acids. The germline gives CDR1 SGHTA, CDR2 FQGNSA. Here the CDR3 reads CASSSLGMPQYF.

This chain links TRBV29-1 with TRBJ2-2. Germline CDR1 reads SQVTM; CDR2 reads ANQGSEA. The CDR3 sequence is 12 residues long. The CDR3 loop reads CSAIVVTGELFF.

V gene TRBV29-1 combines with J gene TRBJ2-3; as DNA is missing, the TRBD2 call by TCRdb cannot be tested. Germline CDR1 and CDR2: SQVTM and ANQGSEA. The CDR3 extends over 13 amino acids. CDR3 in amino acids: CSVREGGTDTQYF.

The rearrangement uses TRBV10-3 and TRBJ2-1; the TCRdb call, TRBD2, lacks DNA for checking. CDR1 is ENHRY and CDR2 is SYGVKD in the germline V gene. The CDR3 is 14 residues long. The CDR3 here is CAISEGLGPDEQFF.

V gene TRBV4-3 combines with J gene TRBJ2-1; the D gene TCRdb calls, TRBD2, cannot be checked with no DNA. The CDR3 has 16 residues. Germline CDR1 LGHNA, CDR2 YSLEER. This chain's CDR3 is CASGRFSGGAFNEQFF.

The chain couples TRBV28 to TRBJ2-1; TCRdb designates TRBD1, a call that cannot be tested without DNA. Germline CDR1 and CDR2: MDHEN and SYDVKM. The CDR3 spans 15 residues. CDR3 loop: CASSSRGPLGNEQFF.